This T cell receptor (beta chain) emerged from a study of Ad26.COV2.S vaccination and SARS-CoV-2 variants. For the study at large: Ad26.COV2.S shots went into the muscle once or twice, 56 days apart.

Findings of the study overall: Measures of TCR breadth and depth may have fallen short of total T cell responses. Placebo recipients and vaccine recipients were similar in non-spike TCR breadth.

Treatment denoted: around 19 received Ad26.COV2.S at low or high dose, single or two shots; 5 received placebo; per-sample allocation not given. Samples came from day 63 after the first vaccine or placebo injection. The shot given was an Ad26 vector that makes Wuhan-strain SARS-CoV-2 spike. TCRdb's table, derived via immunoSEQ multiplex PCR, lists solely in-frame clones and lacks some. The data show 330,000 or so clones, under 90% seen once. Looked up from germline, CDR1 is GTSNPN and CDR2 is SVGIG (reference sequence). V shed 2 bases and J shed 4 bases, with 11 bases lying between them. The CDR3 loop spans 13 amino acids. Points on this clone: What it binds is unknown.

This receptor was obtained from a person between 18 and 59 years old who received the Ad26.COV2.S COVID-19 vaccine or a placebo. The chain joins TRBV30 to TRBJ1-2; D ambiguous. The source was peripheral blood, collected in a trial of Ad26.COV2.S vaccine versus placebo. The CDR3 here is CAWSSRRSYGYTF. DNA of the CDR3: TGTGCCTGGAGTTCTAGGAGGTCCTATGGCTACACCTTC.